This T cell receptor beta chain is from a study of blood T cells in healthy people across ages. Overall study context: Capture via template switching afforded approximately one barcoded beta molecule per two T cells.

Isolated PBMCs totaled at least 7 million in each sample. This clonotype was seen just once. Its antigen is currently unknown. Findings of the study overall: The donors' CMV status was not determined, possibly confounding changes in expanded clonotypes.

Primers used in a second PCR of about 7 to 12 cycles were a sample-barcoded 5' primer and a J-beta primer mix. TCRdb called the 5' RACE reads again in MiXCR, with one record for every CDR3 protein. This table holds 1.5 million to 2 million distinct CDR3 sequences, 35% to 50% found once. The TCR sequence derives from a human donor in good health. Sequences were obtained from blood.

The CDR3 DNA is TGTGTCAGTAGCTTAGCGGGTAGCGGGGCCGAGACCCAGTACTTC. This translates into CVSSLAGSGAETQYF. The V gene is TRBV7-8, the J gene TRBJ2-5; 8 nucleotides agree with TRBD2. CDR1 and CDR2 (germline): SGHVS, FQNEAQ. CDR3 length: 15 amino acids.